Shown below are 32 T cell receptor beta chains from a single sample sequenced in a study of blood T cell repertoires in COVID-19. Assay used: immunoSEQ multiplex PCR; TCRdb lists only in-frame clones, some missing. This repertoire shows about 42,000 clones, around 91% found once; its top ten account for less than 3%. What was sequenced was peripheral blood. All receptors derive from a man between 45 and 60 years old with active COVID-19.

This clone was found once. This chain uses TRBV7-3 with TRBJ2-1; 11 nucleotides agree with TRBD2. CDR3 length: 16 amino acids. Losses at the gene ends were 0 bases for V and 8 bases for J; bases not matched to a gene: 6. CDR1 is SGHTA, CDR2 FQGTGA, per germline. The CDR3: CASSLTSGGAIDEQFF. The CDR3 bases are TGTGCCAGCAGCTTAACTAGCGGGGGGGCCATAGATGAGCAGTTCTTC.

This sequence joins TRBV12-3 or TRBV12-4 and TRBJ1-2, with a possible D match to TRBD1 (5 bases). V lost 6 bases and J lost 6, with 14 bases in between. This CDR3 has 13 amino acids. CDR3 in DNA: TGTGCCAGCAGCTCGCAGGGCCTCGATGGCTACACCTTC. This encodes CASSSQGLDGYTF.

The DNA for the CDR3 is TGTGCCAGCAGTTTAGCTGGGGAGGGTACTCAGCCCCAGCATTTT. This codes for CASSLAGEGTQPQHF. The chain uses TRBV28 and TRBJ1-5; no reliable D call. Germline lookup yields CDR1 MDHEN and CDR2 SYDVKM. This CDR3 has 15 amino acids. V was trimmed by 2 bases and J by 6 bases, leaving 14 bases between them. Variable domain in full (rest from reference TRBV28 and TRBJ1-5): DVKVTQSSRYLVKRTGEKVFLECVQDMDHENMFWYRQDPGLGLRLIYFSYDVKMKEKGDIPEGYSVSREKKERFSLILESASTNQTSMYLCASSLAGEGTQPQHFGDGTRLSIL.

The V gene is TRBV29-1, the J gene TRBJ2-7; TRBD1 might be the D (5 bases). CDR1 is SQVTM and CDR2 is ANQGSEA in the germline V gene. V was clipped by 4 bases and J by 6 bases, with 13 bases between them. This CDR3 has 12 amino acids. In nucleotides, the CDR3 is TGCAGCGTTGTGTCCAGGGTTGGCGAGCAGTACTTC. It encodes CSVVSRVGEQYF.

V usage is TRBV24-1 and J usage is TRBJ2-5; unclear D gene. The germline V and J ends were trimmed by 2 bases and 2 bases, with 11 bases remaining between them. This CDR3 spans 15 amino acids. Per germline, CDR1 KGHDR and CDR2 SFDVKD. The CDR3 loop reads CATSDSRPRQETQYF. The CDR3 DNA follows: TGTGCCACCAGTGATTCCCGTCCCAGGCAAGAGACCCAGTACTTC.

Only one count was recorded for this clone. The chain recombines TRBV7-9 with TRBJ1-4; 8 bases match TRBD1. The ends lost 1 base at V and 5 bases at J; junction bases unmatched: 3. Germline CDR1 is SEHNR and CDR2 is FQNEAQ (reference sequence). CDR3 length equals 15 residues. CDR3 residues: CASSLGTGLNEKLFF. CDR3 nucleotide sequence: TGTGCCAGCAGCTTAGGGACAGGGCTCAATGAAAAACTGTTTTTT.

In this sample, this clone turned up once. This chain joins TRBV2 and TRBJ1-6; D not certain. This CDR3 has 15 residues. Trimming left V 2 bases short and J 0 bases short, with 5 bases between. The germline V gene has CDR1 SNHLY and CDR2 FYNNEI. This chain's CDR3 is CASSESYSYNSPLHF. The CDR3 DNA reads as TGTGCCAGCAGTGAAAGCTACTCCTATAATTCACCCCTCCACTTT.

The chain carries TRBV21-1 and TRBJ1-2; the listed D gene, TRBD1, was not tested against the DNA. TRBV21-1 is described as a pseudogene. This CDR3 is built from 13 residues. This CDR3 is CASRDRLNYGYTF. CDR3 nucleotides: TGTGCCAGTAGGGACAGACTAAACTATGGCTACACCTTC.

The gene calls are TRBV6-2 or TRBV6-3 and TRBJ1-1; D unclear. The CDR3 is made up of 14 amino acids. CDR1 MNHEY and CDR2 SVGEGT come from the germline V gene. V was pared by 4 bases and J by 1 base, with 10 bases between. The chain's CDR3 is CASSFVARNTEAFF. The CDR3 DNA reads as TGTGCCAGCAGTTTCGTCGCCAGGAACACTGAAGCTTTCTTT.

This clone was recorded once. V is TRBV5-1 and J is TRBJ2-5; 12 nucleotides match TRBD2. CDR1 is SGHRS, CDR2 YFSETQ, per germline. Trimming took 5 bases from V and 9 from J; bases not matched to a gene: 8. This CDR3 spans 14 amino acids. Here the CDR3 reads CASSPTSGGGSQYF. The CDR3 nucleotides are TGCGCCAGCAGTCCGACTAGCGGGGGTGGGTCCCAGTACTTC.

This clone has only one observation. This chain connects TRBV5-1 to TRBJ1-2; D is perhaps TRBD1 (6 bases). The CDR3 covers 17 residues. Germline V gives CDR1 SGHRS, CDR2 YFSETQ. V lost 1 base, J lost 4 bases, and 20 bases lay in between. As DNA, the CDR3 is TGCGCCAGCAGCTTGACAAGCTGGGGGGGGGCGACCTATGGCTACACCTTC. As protein: CASSLTSWGGATYGYTF. Combining the CDR3 with reference TRBV5-1 and TRBJ1-2 gives the whole variable domain KAGVTQTPRYLIKTRGQQVTLSCSPISGHRSVSWYQQTPGQGLQFLFEYFSETQRNKGNFPGRFSGRQFSNSRSEMNVSTLELGDSALYLCASSLTSWGGATYGYTFGSGTRLTVV.

The rearrangement links TRBV12-5 to TRBJ2-1, with 8 bases that match TRBD2. Germline-derived CDR1 and CDR2 are LGHNT and FRNRAP. The CDR3 runs 14 residues. V lost 6 bases and J lost 6; bases outside the gene matches: 7. DNA of the CDR3: TGTGCTAGTGGCGCACGGGGGGGACCCAATGAGCAGTTCTTC. Translating gives CASGARGGPNEQFF.

A single count supports this clone. The rearrangement uses TRBV12-3 or TRBV12-4 and TRBJ1-1, with D perhaps TRBD1 (5 bases). CDR3 length: 13 amino acids. Deletions cut 4 bases from V and 4 bases from J, with 10 bases between. This CDR3 reads CASSSITGTEAFF. In DNA, the CDR3 is TGTGCCAGCAGTTCAATAACAGGCACTGAAGCTTTCTTT.

The genes are TRBV6-2 or TRBV6-3 and TRBJ1-5; D is possibly TRBD1 (6 bases). CDR1 and CDR2 (germline): MNHEY, SVGEGT. V was shortened by 2 bases and J by 2 bases, with 13 bases between the two germline ends. This CDR3 contains 16 residues. DNA of the CDR3: TGTGCCAGCAGTTACAGGGACACCCCTGGCAATCAGCCCCAGCATTTT. Amino acid sequence: CASSYRDTPGNQPQHF.

V gene TRBV5-1 combines with J gene TRBJ2-7, with 8 bases matching TRBD1. Trimming at V came to 2 bases and at J to 7 bases, leaving 8 bases not matched to a gene. This CDR3 has 14 amino acids. Germline lookup yields CDR1 SGHRS and CDR2 YFSETQ. CDR3 sequence reads: CASSFYPTGEEQYF. The CDR3 DNA is TGCGCCAGCAGCTTCTACCCGACAGGGGAAGAGCAGTACTTC.

This clone was seen only once. The chain links TRBV2 to TRBJ2-1; 11 bases are shared with TRBD1. The V gene's germline CDR1 is SNHLY and CDR2 FYNNEI. This CDR3 contains 15 residues. V lost 6 bases to trimming and J lost 8 bases; unmatched junction nucleotides: 9. The CDR3 region is CASRVGQGAFDEQFF. The CDR3 DNA reads as TGTGCCAGCAGGGTTGGACAGGGGGCGTTTGATGAGCAGTTCTTC.

V gene TRBV5-1 combines with J gene TRBJ1-1; TRBD1 matches 9 bases. The V gene's germline CDR1 is SGHRS and CDR2 YFSETQ. The CDR3 length is 12 residues. J gave up 12 bases and V 6 bases, and 9 bases lay outside the gene matches. Here the CDR3 DNA reads TGCGCCAGCACTTTGCCGGGGACAGGGACTTTCTTT. This sequence encodes CASTLPGTGTFF.

The gene calls are TRBV5-6 and TRBJ1-2; the D gene is possibly TRBD1 (6 bases). The CDR3 extends over 14 amino acids. Germline V gene sequence: CDR1 SGHDT, CDR2 YYEEEE. V lost 5 bases, J lost 2 bases, and 13 bases lay in between. The CDR3 nucleotides are TGTGCCAGCAGTTTGCGGACAGCAAACTATGGCTACACCTTC. This codes for CASSLRTANYGYTF.

The CDR3 protein is CAASSFYGYTF. In nucleotides, the CDR3 is TGTGCCGCGAGCTCTTTCTATGGCTACACCTTC. The chain couples TRBV19 to TRBJ1-2; no reliable D call. The CDR3 length is 11 residues. V was pared by 11 bases and J by 4 bases, with 11 bases between. Germline lookup yields CDR1 LNHDA and CDR2 SQIVND (reference sequence). The full variable domain, completed using reference TRBV19 and TRBJ1-2, is DGGITQSPKYLFRKEGQNVTLSCEQNLNHDAMYWYRQDPGQGLRLIYYSQIVNDFQKGDIAEGYSVSREKKESFPLTVTSAQKNPTAFYLCAASSFYGYTFGSGTRLTVV.

The rearrangement links TRBV9 to TRBJ2-1; the D gene is possibly TRBD1 (6 bases). The CDR3 consists of 15 residues. Trimming pared 0 bases from V and 2 bases from J, leaving 9 bases between. CDR1 and CDR2 from the germline V gene are SGDLS and YYNGEE. CDR3 sequence: CASSVDWGPYNEQFF. CDR3 bases: TGTGCCAGCAGCGTAGACTGGGGGCCCTACAATGAGCAGTTCTTC.

This chain uses TRBV4-3 with TRBJ2-3, with 7 positions matching TRBD1. J lost 6 bases, V lost 3 bases, and 12 bases had no gene match. CDR1 is LGHNA, CDR2 YSLEER, per germline. The CDR3 runs to 16 residues. CDR3 region: CASSQGDRSFPDTQYF. CDR3 DNA: TGCGCCAGCAGCCAGGGGGACAGATCCTTTCCGGATACGCAGTATTTT.

The chain joins TRBV11-2 to TRBJ2-4; D is perhaps TRBD1 (6 bases). The CDR3 contains 16 residues. The ends were cut back, 4 bases at V and 0 bases at J, with 13 bases in the middle. The germline V gene has CDR1 SGHAT and CDR2 FQNNGV. The CDR3 DNA sequence: TGTGCCAGCAGCTCAGGGGATCTTATAGCCAAAAACATTCAGTACTTC. Translating it yields CASSSGDLIAKNIQYF.

The CDR3 region is CASSPSNRVNTEAFF. The DNA of the CDR3 is TGTGCCAGCAGCCCGTCCAACAGGGTGAACACTGAAGCTTTCTTT. The chain has TRBV7-2 and TRBJ1-1; weak D call: TRBD1 (6 bases). V lost 5 bases and J lost 0, with 13 bases in between. There are 15 residues in the CDR3. Germline-derived CDR1 and CDR2 are SGHTA and FQGNSA.

CDR3 DNA sequence: TGCGCCAGCAGCCAAGATATGGGTTTGGGCCAGCCCCAGCATTTT. Its protein is CASSQDMGLGQPQHF. This chain connects TRBV4-1 to TRBJ1-5, with D unclear. V gave up 0 bases and J gave up 7 bases, with 13 bases separating them. CDR1 is MGHRA and CDR2 is YSYEKL in the germline V gene. The CDR3 is made up of 15 amino acids.

The gene calls are TRBV5-8 and TRBJ2-2, with 14 bases lining up with TRBD2. This CDR3 is 19 amino acids long. Unmatched junction bases numbered 9, after V lost 5 bases and J lost 0 bases. CDR1 is SGHTS and CDR2 is YDEGEE in the germline V gene. The CDR3 nucleotides read TGTGCCAGCAGACCCGATGGACTAGCGGGGGGACCGAACACCGGGGAGCTGTTTTTT. Protein: CASRPDGLAGGPNTGELFF.

The chain has TRBV28 and TRBJ2-7; 7 nucleotides agree with TRBD1. Germline CDR1 is MDHEN and CDR2 is SYDVKM. The CDR3 is 15 residues long. V was clipped by 2 bases and J by 0 bases; unmatched bases: 4. The CDR3 DNA sequence: TGTGCCAGCAGTTTAAGGGCAGGGGGCTCCTACGAGCAGTACTTC. It yields the protein CASSLRAGGSYEQYF.

The chain links TRBV6-5 to TRBJ2-2, with D possibly matching TRBD2 (5 bases). CDR1 is MNHEY and CDR2 is SVGAGI in the germline V gene. Trimming removed 0 bases at V and 1 base at J, with 9 bases between. The CDR3 runs 16 residues. The CDR3 here is CASSYSFGENTGELFF. The CDR3, as DNA: TGTGCCAGCAGTTACTCCTTCGGGGAGAACACCGGGGAGCTGTTTTTT.

The chain carries TRBV7-2 and TRBJ2-1; 8 positions match TRBD1. Germline V CDR1 and CDR2: SGHTA, FQGNSA. Trimming at V came to 4 bases and at J to 10 bases, leaving 3 bases not matched to a gene. There are 12 residues in the CDR3. This CDR3 reads CASSSGGREQFF. CDR3 DNA sequence: TGTGCCAGCAGCTCAGGGGGCAGGGAGCAGTTCTTC.

The rearrangement joins TRBV5-1 to TRBJ2-2; D might be TRBD1 (6 bases). V lost 2 bases, J lost 7 bases, and 15 bases lay in between. The germline V gene has CDR1 SGHRS and CDR2 YFSETQ. This CDR3 comprises 15 residues. The CDR3 DNA is TGCGCCAGCAGCTTCATACAGGGATCGGGCGGGGAGCTGTTTTTT. It translates to CASSFIQGSGGELFF.

CDR3 nucleotide sequence: TGTGCCAGCAGAACGCGACGGGTTCCCTACGAGCAGTACTTC. It is translated as CASRTRRVPYEQYF. The gene calls are TRBV6-5 and TRBJ2-7; no clear D. Germline V gene data show CDR1 as MNHEY and CDR2 as SVGAGI. V was cut by 6 bases and J by 2 bases, with 14 bases left in between. This CDR3 is 14 amino acids long.

V gene TRBV6-1 combines with J gene TRBJ2-2, with D possibly being TRBD2 (5 bases). The V end was cut by 2 bases, the J end by 7 bases, with 14 bases between. Germline V gene sequence: CDR1 MNHNS, CDR2 SASEGT. The CDR3 extends over 15 amino acids. The CDR3 coding sequence is TGTGCCAGCAGTGAATACCCGGGAACGGGCGGGGAGCTGTTTTTT. Its protein is CASSEYPGTGGELFF.

This clone was recorded once. The V and J genes are TRBV5-5 and TRBJ1-3, with 8 positions matching TRBD1. CDR1 SGHKS and CDR2 YYEKEE come from the germline V gene (reference sequence). The CDR3 loop spans 15 amino acids. V lost 4 bases and J lost 0; bases outside the gene matches: 3. CDR3 DNA sequence: TGTGCCAGCAGCCAACAGGGGGGCTCTGGAAACACCATATATTTT. Translating gives CASSQQGGSGNTIYF.